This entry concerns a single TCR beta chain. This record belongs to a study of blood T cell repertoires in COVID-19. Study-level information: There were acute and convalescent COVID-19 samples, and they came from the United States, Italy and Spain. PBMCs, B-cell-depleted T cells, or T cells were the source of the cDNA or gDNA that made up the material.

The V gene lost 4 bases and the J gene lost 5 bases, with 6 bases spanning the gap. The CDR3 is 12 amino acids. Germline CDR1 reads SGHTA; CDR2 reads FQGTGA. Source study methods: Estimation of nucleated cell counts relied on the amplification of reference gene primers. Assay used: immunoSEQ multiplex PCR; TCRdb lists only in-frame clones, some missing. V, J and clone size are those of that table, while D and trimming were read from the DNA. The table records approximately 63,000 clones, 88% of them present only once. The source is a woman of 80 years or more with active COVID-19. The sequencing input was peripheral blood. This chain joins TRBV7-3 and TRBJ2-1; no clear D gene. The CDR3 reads CASSYTDNEQFF. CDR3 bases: TGTGCCAGCAGCTACACCGACAATGAGCAGTTCTTC.